Listed here are 20 T cell receptor beta chains from one sample, sequenced in a study of T cells in tuberculosis. Clones were read by immunoSEQ multiplex PCR, and TCRdb kept only the in-frame ones, dropping some. Here the sample spans about 32,000 clones, approximately 95% being singletons. The sample was PBMCs. Receptors were obtained from a donor aged 10 to 29 with latent tuberculosis or without tuberculosis infection.

The chain has TRBV6-6 and TRBJ2-1, with D possibly being TRBD2 (6 bases). Germline V CDR1 and CDR2: MNHNY, SVGAGI (reference sequence). Trimming removed 2 bases from V and 5 bases from J, with 7 bases in between. The length of the CDR3 is 13 residues. The CDR3 DNA sequence: TGTGCCAGCAGTTACCGCGGGGACAATGAGCAGTTCTTC. Protein product: CASSYRGDNEQFF.

The J gene is TRBJ2-1, the V gene TRBV5-8; D may be TRBD1 (6 bases). Trimming stripped 4 bases from V and 6 bases from J, with 14 bases between. Germline loops: CDR1 SGHTS, CDR2 YDEGEE. The CDR3 covers 14 residues. CDR3 sequence reads: CASSVQGPGNEQFF. The DNA of the CDR3 is TGTGCCAGCAGCGTACAGGGTCCGGGCAATGAGCAGTTCTTC.

The chain recombines TRBV11-2 with TRBJ2-3; 8 nucleotides line up with TRBD1. The CDR3 consists of 15 residues. V was pared by 6 bases and J by 0 bases, with 5 bases of the junction left unmatched. Germline assignment: CDR1 SGHAT and CDR2 FQNNGV. CDR3 nucleotides: TGTGCCAGCAGATTCCGGACAGGGAGCACAGATACGCAGTATTTT. Its translation is CASRFRTGSTDTQYF.

The J gene is TRBJ2-7, the V gene TRBV27; 8 positions agree with TRBD1. Germline CDR1 reads MNHEY; CDR2 reads SMNVEV (reference sequence). With V trimmed by 5 bases and J by 8 bases, 20 bases remained unmatched. This CDR3 is 17 amino acids long. The CDR3: CASSMNRDRQTSIKQYF. The CDR3, as DNA: TGTGCCAGCAGTATGAATCGGGACAGGCAAACATCCATTAAGCAGTACTTC.

This clone appeared once. The V and J genes are TRBV7-2 and TRBJ2-1, with no clear D. V was pared by 6 bases and J by 10 bases, with 19 bases between. This CDR3 is built from 14 residues. CDR1 is SGHTA, CDR2 FQGNSA, per germline. The CDR3 DNA follows: TGTGCCAGCAGTGCGGCCTCGACCGCATGGGAGCAGTTCTTC. Its protein is CASSAASTAWEQFF.

The chain is built from TRBV11-3 and TRBJ2-7, with 9 bases lining up with TRBD2. This CDR3 spans 15 amino acids. In germline, CDR1 is SGHNT, CDR2 YENEEA. Germline trimming cut 6 bases from V and 5 bases from J; bases unmatched to any gene: 11. CDR3 in amino acids: CASRLDVAGGHEQYF. In DNA, the CDR3 is TGTGCCAGCAGGCTGGACGTCGCGGGAGGGCACGAGCAGTACTTC.

The rearrangement links TRBV6-6 to TRBJ1-5; 8 positions match TRBD1. The germline V gene encodes CDR1 MNHNY and CDR2 SVGAGI (reference sequence). There are 16 residues in the CDR3. The junction had 6 bases not matched to a gene; V was cut back by 2 bases and J by 3 bases. The CDR3 spells CASSYKTGVDNQPQHF. The CDR3 nucleotides read TGTGCCAGCAGTTACAAGACAGGGGTTGACAATCAGCCCCAGCATTTT.

The rearrangement uses TRBV12-5 and TRBJ1-1; D not certain. Germline CDR1 LGHNT, CDR2 FRNRAP. The CDR3 is 13 residues long. The V and J ends lost 7 bases and 1 base respectively, with 10 bases between them. The CDR3 region has the DNA TGTGCTAGTGCCTACGGGGAGAACACTGAAGCTTTCTTT. Amino acids: CASAYGENTEAFF.

The chain joins TRBV10-3 to TRBJ2-2, with 8 bases identical to TRBD1. J gave up 1 base and V 0 bases, and 10 bases lay outside the gene matches. Germline V CDR1 and CDR2: ENHRY, SYGVKD. The CDR3 contains 19 residues. The CDR3 sequence is CAISESYPRQGRNTGELFF. The DNA of the CDR3 is TGTGCCATCAGTGAGTCGTATCCTAGACAGGGGAGGAACACCGGGGAGCTGTTTTTT.

The chain employs TRBV5-1 and TRBJ2-7; 7 bases map to TRBD1. There are 15 residues in the CDR3. V shed 0 bases and J 3 bases; nucleotides not matched to a gene: 6. Looked up from germline, CDR1 is SGHRS and CDR2 is YFSETQ. CDR3 coding DNA: TGCGCCAGCAGCTTGGGACAGGGCCCATTCTACGAGCAGTACTTC. Protein: CASSLGQGPFYEQYF.

The rearrangement joins TRBV5-1 to TRBJ2-2; 7 nucleotides match TRBD2. Germline CDR1 and CDR2: SGHRS and YFSETQ. With 1 base clipped from V and 2 bases from J, the junction kept 2 bases outside the gene matches. The CDR3 contains 15 residues. The CDR3 sequence is CASSLSSGNTGELFF. For the CDR3, the DNA is TGCGCCAGCAGCTTGTCTAGCGGCAACACCGGGGAGCTGTTTTTT.

This chain uses TRBV5-1 with TRBJ2-7; 7 bases agree with TRBD2. The length of the CDR3 is 16 residues. CDR1 and CDR2 from the germline V gene are SGHRS and YFSETQ. After removal of 4 bases from V and 0 bases from J, the junction contained 10 bases not matched to a gene. The CDR3 is CASSRSTSASSYEQYF. Written as DNA, the CDR3 is TGCGCCAGCAGCCGGTCTACTAGCGCGAGCTCCTACGAGCAGTACTTC.

The genes are TRBV15 and TRBJ1-1, with a tentative D call TRBD1 (5 bases). The germline V gene has CDR1 LNHNV and CDR2 YYDKDF (reference sequence). This CDR3 has 14 amino acids. V dropped 4 bases and J dropped 1 base, with 10 bases sitting between them. The CDR3 spells CATSTGKSNTEAFF. The CDR3 region has the DNA TGTGCCACCAGCACAGGGAAATCGAACACTGAAGCTTTCTTT.

This clone was observed a few times. The chain joins TRBV5-1 to TRBJ1-3, with 7 bases aligning to TRBD1. This CDR3 has 17 amino acids. Germline V gene lookup returns CDR1 SGHRS and CDR2 YFSETQ. The V and J ends lost 0 bases and 0 bases, in that order; junction bases with no gene match: 6. The CDR3 is CASSLEGDSNSGNTIYF. The CDR3 nucleotides read TGCGCCAGCAGCTTGGAGGGGGACAGCAACTCTGGAAACACCATATATTTT.

This rearrangement joins TRBV7-2 to TRBJ1-5, with TRBD1 matching over 9 bases. CDR3 length: 16 amino acids. Germline CDR1 is SGHTA and CDR2 is FQGNSA. V trimming: 5 bases; J trimming: 4 bases; junction bases outside the gene matches: 9. The CDR3 sequence: CASSQVYGTGNQPQHF. The CDR3, as DNA: TGTGCCAGCAGCCAAGTGTATGGGACAGGGAATCAGCCCCAGCATTTT. Combining the CDR3 with reference TRBV7-2 and TRBJ1-5 gives the whole variable domain GAGVSQSPSNKVTEKGKDVELRCDPISGHTALYWYRQSLGQGLEFLIYFQGNSAPDKSGLPSDRFSAERTGGSVSTLTIQRTQQEDSAVYLCASSQVYGTGNQPQHFGDGTRLSIL.

The V and J genes are TRBV19 and TRBJ1-3; D call uncertain. Trimming took 3 bases from V and 2 from J, leaving 5 bases between them. The CDR3 has 13 amino acids. CDR1 and CDR2 (germline): LNHDA, SQIVND (reference sequence). CDR3 loop: CASSMGAGNTIYF. CDR3 DNA sequence: TGTGCCAGTAGTATGGGAGCTGGAAACACCATATATTTT.

The chain employs TRBV29-1 and TRBJ2-1; 7 positions match TRBD2. V trimming: 6 bases; J trimming: 14 bases; junction bases outside the gene matches: 19. CDR3 length: 14 residues. In germline, CDR1 is SQVTM, CDR2 ANQGSEA. The CDR3 sequence is CSVNQLRGGPNKFF. DNA for the CDR3: TGCAGCGTAAACCAACTGAGGGGAGGGCCCAATAAGTTCTTC.

The V call is TRBV4-2, the J call TRBJ1-2; 7 bases are shared with TRBD1. This CDR3 contains 14 residues. Germline V gene sequence: CDR1 LGHNA, CDR2 YNFKEQ. V trimming: 4 bases; J trimming: 0 bases; junction bases outside the gene matches: 2. The CDR3 sequence: CASSPGQANYGYTF. CDR3 sequence (DNA): TGTGCCAGCAGCCCCGGACAGGCTAACTATGGCTACACCTTC.

The chain carries TRBV5-1 and TRBJ1-1, with D possibly TRBD1 on 5 matching bases. In germline, CDR1 is SGHRS, CDR2 YFSETQ. This CDR3 spans 13 amino acids. V lost 7 bases and J 1 base, leaving 11 bases between the germline ends. The CDR3 DNA sequence: TGCGCCAGCGGAACTCAGGGGAACACTGAAGCTTTCTTT. Translated: CASGTQGNTEAFF.

The gene calls are TRBV18 and TRBJ2-4, with 7 bases lining up with TRBD1. Germline V gene sequence: CDR1 KGHSH, CDR2 LQKENI. This CDR3 region has 14 residues. V lost 4 bases to trimming and J lost 5 bases; unmatched junction nucleotides: 5. The CDR3 is CASSRQTGENIQYF. The CDR3 coding sequence is TGTGCCAGCTCACGCCAAACAGGGGAAAACATTCAGTACTTC.